The 27 T cell receptor beta chains given below trace back to one sample, sequenced in a study of blood T cell repertoires in COVID-19. Repertoires were generated with immunoSEQ multiplex PCR, while TCRdb's copy carries only in-frame clones and drops some. Of 20,000 to 25,000 clones detected, more than 85% appear once; the ten largest clones hold 6% to 8%. The sequencing input was peripheral blood. The receptors here all came from a man aged 65 to 79 with active COVID-19.

The table lists this clone with a count of one. V gene TRBV7-2 combines with J gene TRBJ1-2; no clear D. Trimming took off 7 bases at V and 3 bases at J, with 12 bases between the two ends. The CDR3 runs 13 residues. Germline CDR1 is SGHTA and CDR2 is FQGNSA. This chain's CDR3 is CASTRGVDYGYTF. The CDR3 coding sequence is TGTGCCAGCACCCGCGGAGTAGACTATGGCTACACCTTC.

The chain carries TRBV3-1 (or the pseudogene TRBV3-2) and TRBJ2-5, with 8 bases that match TRBD1. Germline trimming cut 1 base from V and 5 bases from J; bases unmatched to any gene: 6. The length of the CDR3 is 15 residues. CDR1 and CDR2 from the germline V gene are LGHDT and YNNKEL (reference sequence). DNA for the CDR3: TGTGCCAGCAGCCAAGGGACAGGGACGGGGGAGACCCAGTACTTC. This translates into CASSQGTGTGETQYF.

This clone was seen a single time. The chain has TRBV5-1 and TRBJ2-1; TRBD1 aligns across 10 bases. Losses at the gene ends were 7 bases for V and 6 bases for J; bases not matched to a gene: 4. This CDR3 has 13 amino acids. Germline lookup yields CDR1 SGHRS and CDR2 YFSETQ. The DNA for the CDR3 is TGCGCCAGCGCCGGACAGGGGGGCAATGAGCAGTTCTTC. Translation: CASAGQGGNEQFF.

V gene TRBV19 combines with J gene TRBJ1-4, with 7 bases identical to TRBD1. The junction had 10 bases not matched to a gene; V was cut back by 6 bases and J by 0 bases. The CDR3 is 17 residues long. Germline CDR1 LNHDA, CDR2 SQIVND (reference sequence). This chain's CDR3 is CASSPGWGTATNEKLFF. For the CDR3, the DNA is TGTGCCAGTAGCCCTGGGTGGGGGACAGCAACTAATGAAAAACTGTTTTTT.

This rearrangement joins TRBV7-9 to TRBJ1-4; D is unresolved. The CDR3 has 13 amino acids. Germline CDR1 reads SEHNR; CDR2 reads FQNEAQ (reference sequence). Trimming took 6 bases from V and 3 from J, leaving 8 bases between them. The CDR3 region is CASRSIPNEKLFF. The CDR3 region has the DNA TGTGCCAGCAGATCTATCCCTAATGAAAAACTGTTTTTT.

The gene calls are TRBV5-1 and TRBJ1-4, with D possibly TRBD1 on 5 matching bases. Germline V CDR1 and CDR2: SGHRS, YFSETQ. V lost 4 bases to trimming and J lost 7 bases, with 11 bases between them. This CDR3 comprises 13 residues. The CDR3 loop is CASSRGTFEKLFF. CDR3 sequence (DNA): TGCGCCAGCAGCCGGGGGACGTTTGAAAAACTGTTTTTT.

The chain links TRBV19 to TRBJ2-5, with 12 bases that match TRBD1. Germline V gene lookup returns CDR1 LNHDA and CDR2 SQIVND (reference sequence). Trimming at V came to 7 bases and at J to 5 bases, leaving 14 bases not matched to a gene. The CDR3 is 17 residues long. Here the CDR3 reads CASTNNRGTGGRETQYF. In DNA, the CDR3 is TGTGCCAGTACCAACAACCGGGGGACAGGGGGCAGGGAGACCCAGTACTTC.

J is TRBJ2-3 and V is TRBV4-1, with 7 bases matching TRBD1. Germline V gives CDR1 MGHRA, CDR2 YSYEKL. With 1 base clipped from V and 0 bases from J, the junction kept 16 bases outside the gene matches. CDR3 length equals 20 residues. CDR3 bases: TGCGCCAGCAGCCAAGTGCGACAGGGCCGTCTTAAACCTAGCACAGATACGCAGTATTTT. Translating gives CASSQVRQGRLKPSTDTQYF.

This chain uses TRBV7-9 with TRBJ2-3; weak D call: TRBD1 (5 bases). This CDR3 is 14 amino acids long. Germline V gives CDR1 SEHNR, CDR2 FQNEAQ (reference sequence). V was shortened by 2 bases and J by 2 bases, with 8 bases between the two germline ends. Here the CDR3 reads CASSLQGYTDTQYF. CDR3 DNA sequence: TGTGCCAGCAGCTTACAGGGCTACACAGATACGCAGTATTTT.

V and J are TRBV7-2 and TRBJ1-6, with D maybe TRBD1 (6 bases). V dropped 4 bases and J dropped 6 bases, with 19 bases sitting between them. CDR1 and CDR2 (germline): SGHTA, FQGNSA. This CDR3 is 17 amino acids long. CDR3 protein: CASSSPSGTLSNSPLHF. In nucleotides, the CDR3 is TGTGCCAGCAGCTCCCCTTCCGGGACACTGAGTAATTCACCCCTCCACTTT.

J is TRBJ1-5 and V is TRBV27, with TRBD1 as a possible D gene (5 bases). With 6 bases removed from V and 2 bases from J, the gap between germline ends came to 14 bases. Per the germline V gene, CDR1 is MNHEY and CDR2 is SMNVEV (reference sequence). The CDR3 extends over 15 amino acids. Here the CDR3 DNA reads TGTGCCAGCAGATCAGGGCAGGTAGGCAATCAGCCCCAGCATTTT. As protein: CASRSGQVGNQPQHF.

This chain uses TRBV19 with TRBJ2-3, with D tentatively TRBD2 (6 bases). Germline CDR1 is LNHDA and CDR2 is SQIVND (reference sequence). The CDR3 runs to 17 residues. Trimming left V 5 bases short and J 0 bases short, with 18 bases between. The CDR3 DNA follows: TGTGCCAGTAGTCCGCCCGGGGGACCATCTAGCACAGATACGCAGTATTTT. Its protein is CASSPPGGPSSTDTQYF.

The chain uses TRBV20-1 and TRBJ1-4, with unresolved D. The V gene lost 1 base and the J gene lost 8 bases, with 5 bases spanning the gap. This CDR3 is 11 amino acids long. Looked up from germline, CDR1 is DFQATT and CDR2 is SNEGSKA (reference sequence). The CDR3 DNA sequence: TGCAGTGCTAGAGGGGAGGAAAAACTGTTTTTT. It specifies CSARGEEKLFF.

The CDR3 here is CASSQDPGGRETQYF. The DNA for the CDR3 is TGTGCCAGCAGCCAAGATCCGGGGGGCCGAGAGACCCAGTACTTC. This chain links TRBV3-1 (or the pseudogene TRBV3-2) with TRBJ2-5; tentatively, D is TRBD2 (7 bases). Between the trimmed V and J ends, which lost 0 bases and 4 bases, there was a span of 12 bases. CDR1 and CDR2 from the germline V gene are LGHDT and YNNKEL (reference sequence). The CDR3 runs 15 residues.

The chain couples TRBV7-9 to TRBJ2-2; 11 nucleotides match TRBD1. The CDR3 is 16 residues long. In germline, CDR1 is SEHNR, CDR2 FQNEAQ (reference sequence). Trimming cost V 5 bases and J 4 bases; bases outside gene matches: 6. CDR3 nucleotide sequence: TGTGCCAGCAGCGGCGCCGGGACAGGGGGCACCGGGGAGCTGTTTTTT. It yields the protein CASSGAGTGGTGELFF.

As to this clone: The conserved phenylalanine or tryptophan normally closing the CDR3 is absent here, so this likely arose from a read error. The gene calls are TRBV9 and TRBJ1-1, with D perhaps TRBD1 (6 bases). Looked up from germline, CDR1 is SGDLS and CDR2 is YYNGEE. Trimming removed 4 bases from V and 6 bases from J, with 10 bases in between. This CDR3 is built from 12 residues. The CDR3 region has the DNA TGTGCCAGCAGCTCACAGGGAGCTGAAGCTTTCCTT. Its protein product is CASSSQGAEAFL.

The gene calls are TRBV12-3 or TRBV12-4 and TRBJ2-5, with D possibly being TRBD1 (6 bases). This CDR3 has 12 amino acids. V lost 7 bases and J 1 base, leaving 7 bases between the germline ends. CDR3 sequence: CASNRAQETQYF. CDR3 nucleotides: TGTGCCAGCAACAGGGCCCAAGAGACCCAGTACTTC.

The chain uses TRBV10-3 and TRBJ1-6, with 9 bases lining up with TRBD1. With 4 bases clipped from V and 7 bases from J, the junction kept 2 bases outside the gene matches. Germline values: CDR1 ENHRY, CDR2 SYGVKD. The CDR3 is made up of 14 amino acids. For the CDR3, the DNA is TGTGCCATCAGTGCGGACAGGGGCAATTCACCCCTCCACTTT. Residues: CAISADRGNSPLHF.

The chain links TRBV6-5 to TRBJ2-2, with 11 bases fitting TRBD1. With V trimmed by 6 bases and J by 6 bases, 6 bases remained unmatched. CDR3 size: 15 residues. Germline lookup yields CDR1 MNHEY and CDR2 SVGAGI. CDR3: CASRVGQGDPGELFF. The CDR3 DNA reads as TGTGCCAGCAGAGTGGGACAGGGGGATCCCGGGGAGCTGTTTTTT.

The chain recombines TRBV19 with TRBJ1-4; D is perhaps TRBD1 (6 bases). V lost 8 bases to trimming and J lost 7 bases, with 14 bases between them. CDR3 length: 13 amino acids. CDR1 LNHDA and CDR2 SQIVND come from the germline V gene (reference sequence). DNA for the CDR3: TGTGCCAGTGCCCGGGGGGCCCGTGAAAAACTGTTTTTT. This encodes CASARGAREKLFF. The full variable domain, completed using reference TRBV19 and TRBJ1-4, is DGGITQSPKYLFRKEGQNVTLSCEQNLNHDAMYWYRQDPGQGLRLIYYSQIVNDFQKGDIAEGYSVSREKKESFPLTVTSAQKNPTAFYLCASARGAREKLFFGSGTQLSVL.

This chain links TRBV5-1 with TRBJ2-1, with D perhaps TRBD2 (5 bases). The length of the CDR3 is 13 residues. Trimming removed 4 bases at V and 4 bases at J, with 9 bases between. The germline V gene encodes CDR1 SGHRS and CDR2 YFSETQ. The CDR3: CASSPAEYNEQFF. The CDR3 DNA is TGCGCCAGCAGCCCAGCGGAGTACAATGAGCAGTTCTTC.

The chain couples TRBV7-9 to TRBJ2-4; the D gene is possibly TRBD2 (6 bases). Germline loops: CDR1 SEHNR, CDR2 FQNEAQ (reference sequence). The CDR3 sequence is 13 residues long. Between the trimmed V and J ends, which lost 5 bases and 4 bases, there was a span of 9 bases. CDR3 sequence reads: CASSTGTKNIQYF. CDR3 sequence (DNA): TGTGCCAGCAGCACCGGGACTAAAAACATTCAGTACTTC.

V is TRBV4-1 and J is TRBJ1-3, with D tentatively TRBD1 (5 bases). The CDR3 extends over 16 amino acids. Trimming cost V 4 bases and J 0 bases, with 13 bases left between them. In germline, CDR1 is MGHRA, CDR2 YSYEKL. CDR3 DNA: TGCGCCAGCAGCCGATGGGGGGACGGCTCTGGAAACACCATATATTTT. It translates to CASSRWGDGSGNTIYF.

Only one count was recorded for this clone. The J gene is TRBJ1-2, the V gene TRBV6-1; TRBD1 might be the D (5 bases). Per germline, CDR1 MNHNS and CDR2 SASEGT. V lost 3 bases, J lost 0 bases, and 17 bases lay in between. The CDR3 consists of 17 residues. The CDR3 DNA sequence: TGTGCCAGCAGTGATGGGGGGGACCCTAGAGCTAACTATGGCTACACCTTC. Translated, it gives CASSDGGDPRANYGYTF.

The genes are TRBV28 and TRBJ2-7; 7 bases fit TRBD1. Per germline, CDR1 MDHEN and CDR2 SYDVKM. The junction had 7 bases not matched to a gene; V was cut back by 8 bases and J by 6 bases. The CDR3 contains 12 residues. The CDR3 sequence: CASQGDSVEQYF. The DNA for the CDR3 is TGTGCCAGCCAGGGGGATTCCGTCGAGCAGTACTTC. Supplemented by reference TRBV28 and TRBJ2-7, the full variable domain reads DVKVTQSSRYLVKRTGEKVFLECVQDMDHENMFWYRQDPGLGLRLIYFSYDVKMKEKGDIPEGYSVSREKKERFSLILESASTNQTSMYLCASQGDSVEQYFGPGTRLTVT.

The V gene is TRBV7-9, the J gene TRBJ2-2, with 9 bases aligning to TRBD2. The V gene's germline CDR1 is SEHNR and CDR2 FQNEAQ (reference sequence). Germline trimming cut 5 bases from V and 5 bases from J; bases unmatched to any gene: 9. The CDR3 consists of 16 residues. CDR3 sequence (DNA): TGTGCCAGCAGCACGGTAGCGGGAGTTGGGACCGGGGAGCTGTTTTTT. It specifies CASSTVAGVGTGELFF.

The V call is TRBV23-1, the J call TRBJ2-7, with 7 bases aligning to TRBD1. TRBV23-1 is an ORF for which the function is uncertain. The V and J ends lost 6 bases and 5 bases, in that order; junction bases with no gene match: 10. This CDR3 is 14 amino acids long. CDR3 nucleotides: TGCGCCAGCAGCCCTAGACAGGGATGGGACGAGCAGTACTTC. Translated, it gives CASSPRQGWDEQYF.